Following are 9 T cell receptor beta chains from one sample sequenced in a study of T cells after somatic rescue of genetic block. Generated by immunoSEQ multiplex PCR, the TCRdb table keeps only in-frame clones and is missing some. The sample records tens of thousands of clones, about 90% being singletons. Source material: peripheral blood mononuclear cells (PBMCs). The receptors stem from a man aged 40-49 years.

The CDR3 nucleotides are TGTGCCAGTTTCGGGACAGTAGAAGGGGAGCAGTTCTTC. Amino acid sequence: CASFGTVEGEQFF. V and J are TRBV6-1 and TRBJ2-1; 7 bases map to TRBD1. V gave up 9 bases and J gave up 10 bases; unmatched junction bases: 12. CDR3 length: 13 amino acids. Germline loops: CDR1 MNHNS, CDR2 SASEGT.

This chain joins TRBV7-8 and TRBJ1-1, with D unclear. Trimming removed 2 bases at V and 0 bases at J, with 4 bases between. CDR1 is SGHVS and CDR2 is FQNEAQ in the germline V gene. There are 13 residues in the CDR3. CDR3 region: CASSLSMNTEAFF. As DNA, the CDR3 is TGTGCCAGCAGCTTATCGATGAACACTGAAGCTTTCTTT.

The rearrangement uses TRBV9 and TRBJ2-1; 14 nucleotides align to TRBD2. The germline V gene encodes CDR1 SGDLS and CDR2 YYNGEE. There are 16 residues in the CDR3. The trim removed 4 bases at V and 4 bases at J, leaving 4 bases unmatched. Here the CDR3 reads CASSTRTSGGYNEQFF. CDR3 nucleotides: TGTGCCAGCAGCACCCGGACTAGCGGGGGGTACAATGAGCAGTTCTTC.

The chain combines TRBV4-1 with TRBJ2-3, with D uncertain. Germline V lookup: CDR1 MGHRA, CDR2 YSYEKL. The germline V and J ends were trimmed by 1 base and 2 bases, with 13 bases remaining between them. This CDR3 is built from 16 residues. The CDR3 DNA sequence: TGCGCCAGCAGCCAAGTATCTCTGGTGACCACAGATACGCAGTATTTT. Translation: CASSQVSLVTTDTQYF.

The CDR3, as DNA: TGTGCCAGCAGCTTAGGAGACAGGGACGCCTTGGGCTACACCTTC. Protein sequence: CASSLGDRDALGYTF. The V call is TRBV7-9, the J call TRBJ1-2, with TRBD1 matching over 7 bases. From germline, CDR1 is SEHNR and CDR2 FQNEAQ (reference sequence). This CDR3 spans 15 amino acids. Trimming at V came to 1 base and at J to 8 bases, leaving 10 bases not matched to a gene.

The chain recombines TRBV7-9 with TRBJ2-1, with D tentatively TRBD2 (6 bases). This CDR3 comprises 17 residues. CDR1 SEHNR and CDR2 FQNEAQ come from the germline V gene (reference sequence). V dropped 5 bases and J dropped 0 bases, with 17 bases sitting between them. Written as DNA, the CDR3 is TGTGCCAGCAGCCGGAGGGCCAGGGCAAACTCCTACAATGAGCAGTTCTTC. Amino acids: CASSRRARANSYNEQFF. Supplemented by reference TRBV7-9 and TRBJ2-1, the full variable domain reads DTGVSQNPRHKITKRGQNVTFRCDPISEHNRLYWYRQTLGQGPEFLTYFQNEAQLEKSRLLSDRFSAERPKGSFSTLEIQRTEQGDSAMYLCASSRRARANSYNEQFFGPGTRLTVL.

J is TRBJ2-3 and V is TRBV25-1; TRBD2 matches 10 bases. With 2 bases clipped from V and 2 bases from J, the junction kept 4 bases outside the gene matches. The CDR3 is 16 amino acids. Germline CDR1 and CDR2: MGHDK and SYGVNS. In nucleotides, the CDR3 is TGTGCCAGCAGTGAACTAGCGGGAGCCGACACAGATACGCAGTATTTT. This encodes CASSELAGADTDTQYF.

The rearrangement uses TRBV10-1 and TRBJ2-5, with 8 bases lining up with TRBD2. Unmatched junction bases numbered 8, after V lost 3 bases and J lost 2 bases. CDR1 and CDR2 (germline): WNHNN, SYGVQD (reference sequence). This CDR3 is 16 amino acids long. Written as DNA, the CDR3 is TGCGCCAGCAGTGACTTAAGCGGGAGCAAGCAAGAGACCCAGTACTTC. This translates into CASSDLSGSKQETQYF.

The chain uses TRBV2 and TRBJ1-5; D is undetermined. The CDR3 consists of 14 residues. Germline assignment: CDR1 SNHLY and CDR2 FYNNEI. Deletions cut 0 bases from V and 9 bases from J, with 12 bases between. The CDR3 region is CASSEALGMGPQHF. DNA for the CDR3: TGTGCCAGCAGTGAAGCGCTAGGTATGGGGCCCCAGCATTTT.